This TCR beta chain was sequenced in a study of blood T cell repertoires in COVID-19. Under the authors' procedure: Amplification of reference gene primers was used by the study to estimate nucleated cell counts. Method: immunoSEQ multiplex PCR; TCRdb's copy keeps in-frame clones and lacks some. Clone size and V and J calls were adopted from that table, with D and trimming inferred from the DNA. The sample contains around 94,000 clones, about 85% of which appear only once. A remark on this clone: The sample contains more than one DNA sequence encoding this CDR3.

The CDR3 is 14 residues long. Germline CDR1 and CDR2: MNHEY and SVGAGI. The ends lost 6 bases at V and 1 base at J; junction bases unmatched: 4. The source is a man in his forties or fifties with active COVID-19. The chain carries TRBV6-5 and TRBJ2-7; 9 bases match TRBD1. The sample was peripheral blood. For the CDR3, the DNA is TGTGCCAGCAGCCCCGGGACAGGGTCCTACGAGCAGTACTTC. It is translated as CASSPGTGSYEQYF.